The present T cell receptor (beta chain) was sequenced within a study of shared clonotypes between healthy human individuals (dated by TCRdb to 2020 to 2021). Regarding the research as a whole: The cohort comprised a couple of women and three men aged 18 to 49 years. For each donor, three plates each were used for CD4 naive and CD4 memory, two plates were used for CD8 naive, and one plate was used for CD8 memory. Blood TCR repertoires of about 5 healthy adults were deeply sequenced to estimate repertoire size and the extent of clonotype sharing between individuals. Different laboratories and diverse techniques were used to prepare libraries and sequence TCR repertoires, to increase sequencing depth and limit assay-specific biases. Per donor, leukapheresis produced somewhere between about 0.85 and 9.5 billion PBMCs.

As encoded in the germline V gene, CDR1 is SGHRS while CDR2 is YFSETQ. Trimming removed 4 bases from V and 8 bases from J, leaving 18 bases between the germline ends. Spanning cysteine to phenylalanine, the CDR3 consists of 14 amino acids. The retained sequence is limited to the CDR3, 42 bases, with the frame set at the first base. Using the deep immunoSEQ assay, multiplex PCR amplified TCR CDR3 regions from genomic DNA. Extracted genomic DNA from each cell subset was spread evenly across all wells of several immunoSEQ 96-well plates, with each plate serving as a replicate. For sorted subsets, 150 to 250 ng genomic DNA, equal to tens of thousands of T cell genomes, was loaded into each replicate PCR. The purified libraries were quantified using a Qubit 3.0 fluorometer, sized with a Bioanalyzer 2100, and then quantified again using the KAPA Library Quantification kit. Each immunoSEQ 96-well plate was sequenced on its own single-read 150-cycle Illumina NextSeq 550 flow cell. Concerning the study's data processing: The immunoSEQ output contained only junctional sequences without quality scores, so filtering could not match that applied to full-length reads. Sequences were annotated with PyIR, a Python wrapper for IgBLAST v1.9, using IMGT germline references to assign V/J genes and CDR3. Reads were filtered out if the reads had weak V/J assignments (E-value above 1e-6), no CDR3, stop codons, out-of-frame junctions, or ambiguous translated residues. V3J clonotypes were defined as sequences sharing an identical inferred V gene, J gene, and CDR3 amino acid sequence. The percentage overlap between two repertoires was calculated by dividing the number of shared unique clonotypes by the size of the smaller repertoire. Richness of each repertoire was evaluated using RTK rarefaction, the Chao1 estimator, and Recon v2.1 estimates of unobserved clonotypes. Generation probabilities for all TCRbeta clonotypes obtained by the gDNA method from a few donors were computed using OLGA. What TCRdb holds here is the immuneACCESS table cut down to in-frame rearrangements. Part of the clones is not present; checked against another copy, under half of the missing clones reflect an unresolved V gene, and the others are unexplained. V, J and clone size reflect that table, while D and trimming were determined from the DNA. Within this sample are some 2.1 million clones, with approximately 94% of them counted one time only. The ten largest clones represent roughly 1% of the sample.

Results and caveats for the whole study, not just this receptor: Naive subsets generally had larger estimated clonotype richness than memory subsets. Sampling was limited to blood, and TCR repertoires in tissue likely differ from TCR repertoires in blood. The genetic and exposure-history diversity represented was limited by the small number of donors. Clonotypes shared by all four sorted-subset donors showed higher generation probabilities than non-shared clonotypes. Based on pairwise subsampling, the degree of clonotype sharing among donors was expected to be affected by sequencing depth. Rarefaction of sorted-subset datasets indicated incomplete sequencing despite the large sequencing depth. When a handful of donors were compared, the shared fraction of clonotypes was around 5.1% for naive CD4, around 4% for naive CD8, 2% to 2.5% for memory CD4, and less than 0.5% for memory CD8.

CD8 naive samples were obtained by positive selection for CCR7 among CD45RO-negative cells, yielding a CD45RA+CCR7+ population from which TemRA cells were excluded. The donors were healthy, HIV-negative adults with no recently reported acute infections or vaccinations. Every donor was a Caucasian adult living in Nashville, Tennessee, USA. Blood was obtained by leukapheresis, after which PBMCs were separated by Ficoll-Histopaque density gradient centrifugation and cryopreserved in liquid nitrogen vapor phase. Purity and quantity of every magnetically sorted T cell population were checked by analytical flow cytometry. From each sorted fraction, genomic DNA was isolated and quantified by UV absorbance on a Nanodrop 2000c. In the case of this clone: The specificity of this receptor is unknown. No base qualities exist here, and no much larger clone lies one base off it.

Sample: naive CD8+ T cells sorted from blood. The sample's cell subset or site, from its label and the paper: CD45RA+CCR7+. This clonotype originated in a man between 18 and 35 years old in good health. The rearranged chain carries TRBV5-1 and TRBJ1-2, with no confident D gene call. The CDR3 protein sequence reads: CASSPDWGQGGYTF. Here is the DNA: TGCGCCAGCAGCCCAGACTGGGGTCAAGGAGGCTACACCTTC.